Listed below are T cell receptor beta chains from one sample, sequenced in a study of post-analysis software for immune sequencing data. TCRdb ran MiXCR on the PCR reads and lists one entry per CDR3 protein. The table lists hundreds of thousands of distinct CDR3 sequences, 59% of them singletons. Sequenced sample: blood. These receptors all stem from a girl under 10 years old with multiple sclerosis. The CDR3 runs from the conserved cysteine through the conserved F or W. D genes are given only for firm matches. The size entry is marked missing in some rows and otherwise reads once, few, many or a size class.

D: .; J: TRBJ2-7; length: 14; V: TRBV20-1; size: .; DNA: TGCAGTGCTAGTCGGAGCTCCTTTGGGGACGAGCAGTACTTC; CDR3: CSASRSSFGDEQYF
D: .; J: TRBJ2-5; length: 16; V: TRBV6-1; size: .; DNA: TGTGCCAGCAGTGCCTTCAAGGCGGGGTTACAAGAGACCCAGTACTTC; CDR3: CASSAFKAGLQETQYF
D: .; J: TRBJ2-3; length: 15; V: TRBV12-3/TRBV12-4; size: .; DNA: TGTGCCAGCAGTAGGGAGGAGACAAGGGAAGATACGCAGTATTTT; CDR3: CASSREETREDTQYF
D: TRBD1; J: TRBJ1-2; length: 16; V: TRBV6-6; size: few; DNA: TGTGCCAGCAACCAGTTAGGTGCAACAGGGGGGAATGGCTACACCTTC; CDR3: CASNQLGATGGNGYTF
D: .; J: TRBJ1-2; length: 14; V: TRBV25-1; size: once; DNA: TGTGCCAGCAGTGAATATGCCGGGAACTATGGCTACACCTTC; CDR3: CASSEYAGNYGYTF
D: .; J: TRBJ2-1; length: 15; V: TRBV7-2; size: .; DNA: TGTGCCAGCAGCCGCGGGGCCATGTCCTACAATGAGCAGTTCTTC; CDR3: CASSRGAMSYNEQFF
D: .; J: TRBJ1-2; length: 16; V: TRBV5-1; size: .; DNA: TGCGCCAGCAGCTTGTTAGTCCGCGGGCAGGACTATGGCTACACCTTC; CDR3: CASSLLVRGQDYGYTF
D: .; J: TRBJ1-2; length: 13; V: TRBV12-3/TRBV12-4; size: .; DNA: TGTGCCAGCAGCCTCAGGGAGCGTACTGGCTACACCTTC; CDR3: CASSLRERTGYTF
D: .; J: TRBJ1-2; length: 13; V: TRBV29-1; size: .; DNA: TGCAGCGTTGAGAGGGACACCCACTATGGCTACACCTTC; CDR3: CSVERDTHYGYTF
D: TRBD2; J: TRBJ2-7; length: 14; V: TRBV5-5; size: few; DNA: TGTGCCAGCAGCTTGTTTGCGGGAGAAAAAGAGCAGTACTTC; CDR3: CASSLFAGEKEQYF
D: .; J: TRBJ1-5; length: 16; V: TRBV10-3; size: .; DNA: TGTGCCATCAGTGAGTGGGTAGGCGGGCCGATGTGGCCCCAGCATTTT; CDR3: CAISEWVGGPMWPQHF
D: .; J: TRBJ2-7; length: 13; V: TRBV6-1; size: once; DNA: TGTGCCAGCATGAGGGACGAGTCCTACGAGCAGTACTTC; CDR3: CASMRDESYEQYF
D: .; J: TRBJ1-5; length: 15; V: TRBV12-3/TRBV12-4; size: few; DNA: TGTGCCAGCAGCCCACCTGGGACATGTAATCAGCCCCAGCATTTT; CDR3: CASSPPGTCNQPQHF
D: .; J: TRBJ2-5; length: 17; V: TRBV4-2; size: .; DNA: TGTGCCAGCAGCCAAGGGTTCGGAAGGGGTCAACAAGAGACCCAGTACTTC; CDR3: CASSQGFGRGQQETQYF
D: .; J: TRBJ1-2; length: 14; V: TRBV7-2; size: .; DNA: TGTGCCAGCAGCCCCCGGGGGGGCGACTATGGCTACACCTTC; CDR3: CASSPRGGDYGYTF
D: .; J: TRBJ2-7; length: 14; V: TRBV5-1; size: .; DNA: TGCGCCAGCAGCCCTCTACAGGGTACCTACGAGCAGTACTTC; CDR3: CASSPLQGTYEQYF
D: .; J: TRBJ2-1; length: 15; V: TRBV4-1; size: few; DNA: TGCGCCAGCAGCCTCAGCGACCAGGAAAGGGATGAGCAGTTCTTC; CDR3: CASSLSDQERDEQFF
D: TRBD2; J: TRBJ2-3; length: 14; V: TRBV20-1; size: .; DNA: TGCAGTGCTGGCCCCGGGACTACCACAGATACGCAGTATTTT; CDR3: CSAGPGTTTDTQYF